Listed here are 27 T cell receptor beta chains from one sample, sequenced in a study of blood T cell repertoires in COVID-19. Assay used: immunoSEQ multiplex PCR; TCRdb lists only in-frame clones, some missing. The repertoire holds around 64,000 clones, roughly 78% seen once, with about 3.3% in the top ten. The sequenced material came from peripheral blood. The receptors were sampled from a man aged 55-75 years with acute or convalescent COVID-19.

The CDR3 spells CASSLAGQPEHEQYF. CDR3 nucleotides: TGCGCCAGCAGCTTGGCCGGACAGCCTGAACACGAGCAGTACTTC. The J gene is TRBJ2-7, the V gene TRBV5-1; the D gene is possibly TRBD1 (6 bases). The V and J ends lost 0 bases and 5 bases respectively, with 15 bases between them. Germline CDR1 reads SGHRS; CDR2 reads YFSETQ. The CDR3 sequence is 15 residues long. The full variable domain, in which reference TRBV5-1 and TRBJ2-7 provide the parts outside the CDR3, is KAGVTQTPRYLIKTRGQQVTLSCSPISGHRSVSWYQQTPGQGLQFLFEYFSETQRNKGNFPGRFSGRQFSNSRSEMNVSTLELGDSALYLCASSLAGQPEHEQYFGPGTRLTVT.

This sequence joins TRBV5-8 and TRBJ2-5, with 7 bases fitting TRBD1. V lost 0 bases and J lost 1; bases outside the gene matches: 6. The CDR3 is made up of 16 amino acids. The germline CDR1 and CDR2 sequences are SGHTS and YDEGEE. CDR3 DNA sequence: TGTGCCAGCAGCTTGGTGACAGGGCGTTCCCAAGAGACCCAGTACTTC. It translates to CASSLVTGRSQETQYF.

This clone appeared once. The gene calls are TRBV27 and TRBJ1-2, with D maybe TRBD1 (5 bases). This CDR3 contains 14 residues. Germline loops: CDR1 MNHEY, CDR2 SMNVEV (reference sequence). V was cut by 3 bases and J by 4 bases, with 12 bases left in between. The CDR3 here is CASSFVAGRYGYTF. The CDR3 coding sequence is TGTGCCAGCAGTTTTGTGGCAGGGCGCTATGGCTACACCTTC.

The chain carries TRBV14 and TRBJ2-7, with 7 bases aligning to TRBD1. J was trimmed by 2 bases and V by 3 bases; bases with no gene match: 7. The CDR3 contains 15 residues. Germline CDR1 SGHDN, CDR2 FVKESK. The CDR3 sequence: CASSHFGTDTYEQYF. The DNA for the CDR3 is TGTGCCAGCAGCCATTTCGGGACAGACACCTACGAGCAGTACTTC.

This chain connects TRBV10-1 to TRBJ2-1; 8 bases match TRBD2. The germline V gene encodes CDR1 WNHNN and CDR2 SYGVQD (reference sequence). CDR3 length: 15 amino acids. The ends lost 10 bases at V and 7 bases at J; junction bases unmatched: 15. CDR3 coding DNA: TGCGCCACCAATAGCGGGACCCAGGTTATAAATGAGCAGTTCTTC. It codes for CATNSGTQVINEQFF.

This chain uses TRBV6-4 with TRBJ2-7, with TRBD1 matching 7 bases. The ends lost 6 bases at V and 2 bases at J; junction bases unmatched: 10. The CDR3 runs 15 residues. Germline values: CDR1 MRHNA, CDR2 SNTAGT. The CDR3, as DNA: TGTGCCAGCAGGTCCTTTAACAGGGGCCCCTACGAGCAGTACTTC. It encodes CASRSFNRGPYEQYF.

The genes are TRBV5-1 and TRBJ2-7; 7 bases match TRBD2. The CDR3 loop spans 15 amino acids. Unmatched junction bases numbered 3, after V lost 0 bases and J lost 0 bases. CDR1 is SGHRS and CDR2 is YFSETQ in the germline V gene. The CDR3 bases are TGCGCCAGCAGCTTGGCGGGAGGTCCCTCCTACGAGCAGTACTTC. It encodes CASSLAGGPSYEQYF.

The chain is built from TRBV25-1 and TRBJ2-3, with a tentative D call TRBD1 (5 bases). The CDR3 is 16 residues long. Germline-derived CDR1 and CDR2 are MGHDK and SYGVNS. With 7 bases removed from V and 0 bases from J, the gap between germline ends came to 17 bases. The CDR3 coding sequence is TGTGCCAGCACTAACCACAGGATCCTTAGCACAGATACGCAGTATTTT. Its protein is CASTNHRILSTDTQYF.

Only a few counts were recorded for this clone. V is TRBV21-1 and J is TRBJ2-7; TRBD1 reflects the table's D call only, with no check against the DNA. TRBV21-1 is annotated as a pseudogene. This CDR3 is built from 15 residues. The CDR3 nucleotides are TGTGCCAGCAGCCGCGCCCGGGACAGGGGGCGGTTGCAGTACTTC. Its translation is CASSRARDRGRLQYF.

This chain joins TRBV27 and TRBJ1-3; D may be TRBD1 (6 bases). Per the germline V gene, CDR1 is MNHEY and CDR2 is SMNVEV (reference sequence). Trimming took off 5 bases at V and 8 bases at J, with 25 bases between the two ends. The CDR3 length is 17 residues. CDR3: CASSPALYRDMGYTIYF. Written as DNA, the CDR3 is TGTGCCAGCAGTCCCGCTTTATACCGGGACATGGGATACACCATATATTTT.

The CDR3 reads CASSPGGGRGTEAFF. CDR3 DNA: TGTGCCAGCAGCCCAGGAGGGGGGAGGGGAACTGAAGCTTTCTTT. The chain joins TRBV9 to TRBJ1-1, with a tentative D call TRBD1 (6 bases). The V end was cut by 4 bases, the J end by 5 bases, with 18 bases between. Per the germline V gene, CDR1 is SGDLS and CDR2 is YYNGEE. The CDR3 extends over 15 amino acids.

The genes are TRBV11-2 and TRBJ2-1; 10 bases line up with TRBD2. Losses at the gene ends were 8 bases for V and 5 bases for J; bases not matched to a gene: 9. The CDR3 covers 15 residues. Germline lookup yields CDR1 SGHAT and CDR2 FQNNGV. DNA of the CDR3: TGTGCCAGCCGTCCGACTCTAGCGGGAGACAATGAGCAGTTCTTC. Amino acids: CASRPTLAGDNEQFF.

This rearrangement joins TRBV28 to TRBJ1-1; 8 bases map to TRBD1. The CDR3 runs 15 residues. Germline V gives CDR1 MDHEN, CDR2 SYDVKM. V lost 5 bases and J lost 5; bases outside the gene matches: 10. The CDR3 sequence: CASSPPRTGKTEAFF. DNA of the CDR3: TGTGCCAGCAGTCCCCCTCGGACAGGGAAAACTGAAGCTTTCTTT.

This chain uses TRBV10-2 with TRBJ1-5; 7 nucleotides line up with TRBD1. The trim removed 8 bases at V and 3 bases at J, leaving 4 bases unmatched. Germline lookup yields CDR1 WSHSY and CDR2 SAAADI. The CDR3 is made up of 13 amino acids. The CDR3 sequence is CASGGQYNQPQHF. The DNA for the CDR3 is TGCGCCAGCGGGGGACAGTACAATCAGCCCCAGCATTTT.

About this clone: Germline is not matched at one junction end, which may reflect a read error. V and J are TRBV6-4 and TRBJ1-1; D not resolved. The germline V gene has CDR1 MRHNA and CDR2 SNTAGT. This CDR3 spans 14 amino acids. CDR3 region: CASRDSSMNTEAFF. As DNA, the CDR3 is TGTGCCAGCAGAGACTCATCCATGAACACTGAAGCTTTCTTT.

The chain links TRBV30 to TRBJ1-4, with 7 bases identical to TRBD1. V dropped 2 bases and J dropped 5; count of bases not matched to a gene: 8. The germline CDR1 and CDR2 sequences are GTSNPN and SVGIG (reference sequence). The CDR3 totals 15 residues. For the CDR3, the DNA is TGTGCCTGGAGTATCGGGACAGTCCGAAATGAAAAACTGTTTTTT. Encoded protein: CAWSIGTVRNEKLFF.

Written as DNA, the CDR3 is TGTGCCAGTAGTAGGTTGGGCGAAGAGACCCAGTACTTC. Its translation: CASSRLGEETQYF. The chain joins TRBV19 to TRBJ2-5; D is uncertain. Germline V CDR1 and CDR2: LNHDA, SQIVND (reference sequence). CDR3 size: 13 residues. Trimming cost V 4 bases and J 3 bases, with 9 bases left between them. The whole variable domain, filled in from reference TRBV19 and TRBJ2-5, reads DGGITQSPKYLFRKEGQNVTLSCEQNLNHDAMYWYRQDPGQGLRLIYYSQIVNDFQKGDIAEGYSVSREKKESFPLTVTSAQKNPTAFYLCASSRLGEETQYFGPGTRLLVL.

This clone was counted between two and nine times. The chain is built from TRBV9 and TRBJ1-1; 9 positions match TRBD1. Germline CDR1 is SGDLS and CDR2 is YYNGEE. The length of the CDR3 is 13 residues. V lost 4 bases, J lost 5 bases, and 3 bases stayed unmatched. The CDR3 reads CASSMTGGTEAFF. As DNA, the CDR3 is TGTGCCAGCAGCATGACAGGGGGAACTGAAGCTTTCTTT.

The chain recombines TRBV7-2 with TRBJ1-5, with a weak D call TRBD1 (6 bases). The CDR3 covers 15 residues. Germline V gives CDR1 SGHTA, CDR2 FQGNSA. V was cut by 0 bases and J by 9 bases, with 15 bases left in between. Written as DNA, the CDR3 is TGTGCCAGCAGCTTAGCGGGGGCCCGTACCCGGCCCCAGCATTTT. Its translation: CASSLAGARTRPQHF.

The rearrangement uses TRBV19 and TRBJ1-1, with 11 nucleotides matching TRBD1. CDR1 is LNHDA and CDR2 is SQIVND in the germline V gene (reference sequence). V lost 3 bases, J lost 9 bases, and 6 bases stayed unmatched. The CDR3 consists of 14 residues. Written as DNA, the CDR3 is TGTGCCAGTAGTATCCATGGGACAGGGGGACAAGCTTTCTTT. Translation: CASSIHGTGGQAFF. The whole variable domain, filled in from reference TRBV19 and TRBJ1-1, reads DGGITQSPKYLFRKEGQNVTLSCEQNLNHDAMYWYRQDPGQGLRLIYYSQIVNDFQKGDIAEGYSVSREKKESFPLTVTSAQKNPTAFYLCASSIHGTGGQAFFGQGTRLTVV.

CDR3 in DNA: TGTGCCAGCAGCCAGGCCGGGACAGACTACACTGAAGCTTTCTTT. Protein product: CASSQAGTDYTEAFF. The chain recombines TRBV3-1 (or the pseudogene TRBV3-2) with TRBJ1-1; 7 positions agree with TRBD1. CDR1 is LGHDT and CDR2 is YNNKEL in the germline V gene (reference sequence). The CDR3 runs to 15 residues. Trimming took 3 bases from V and 3 from J; bases not matched to a gene: 7.

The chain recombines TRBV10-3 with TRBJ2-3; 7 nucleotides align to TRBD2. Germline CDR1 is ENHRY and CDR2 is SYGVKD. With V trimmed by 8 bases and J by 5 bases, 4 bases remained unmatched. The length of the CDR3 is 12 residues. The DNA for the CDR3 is TGTGCCATCGGGGAGGGGCGAGATACGCAGTATTTT. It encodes CAIGEGRDTQYF.

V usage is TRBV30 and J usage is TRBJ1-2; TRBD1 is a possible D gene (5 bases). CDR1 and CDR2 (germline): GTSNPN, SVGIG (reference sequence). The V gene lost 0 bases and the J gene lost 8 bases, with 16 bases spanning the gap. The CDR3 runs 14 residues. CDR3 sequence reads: CAWSVHGGPRGYTF. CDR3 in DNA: TGTGCCTGGAGTGTACACGGGGGTCCTCGGGGCTACACCTTC.

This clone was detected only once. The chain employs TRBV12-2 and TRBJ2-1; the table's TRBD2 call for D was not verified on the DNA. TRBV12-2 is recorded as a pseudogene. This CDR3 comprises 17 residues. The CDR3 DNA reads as TGTGCAAGTCGCCGTGGACTAGCGGGAGGGCCGTTCAATGAGCAGTTCTTC. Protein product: CASRRGLAGGPFNEQFF.

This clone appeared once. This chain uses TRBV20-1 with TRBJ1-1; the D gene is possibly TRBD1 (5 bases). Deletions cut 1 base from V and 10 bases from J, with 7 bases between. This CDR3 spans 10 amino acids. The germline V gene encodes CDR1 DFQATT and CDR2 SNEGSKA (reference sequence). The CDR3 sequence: CSARVGGAFF. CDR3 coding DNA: TGCAGTGCTAGAGTGGGGGGAGCTTTCTTT.

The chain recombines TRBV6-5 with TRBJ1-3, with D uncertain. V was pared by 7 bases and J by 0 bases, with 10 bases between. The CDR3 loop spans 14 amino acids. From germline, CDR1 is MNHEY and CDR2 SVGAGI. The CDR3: CASTDTHSGNTIYF. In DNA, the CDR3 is TGTGCCAGCACAGACACCCACTCTGGAAACACCATATATTTT.

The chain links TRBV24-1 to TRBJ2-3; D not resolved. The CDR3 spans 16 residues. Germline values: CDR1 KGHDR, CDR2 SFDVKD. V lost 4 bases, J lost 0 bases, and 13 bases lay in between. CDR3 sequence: CATSDSVAASTDTQYF. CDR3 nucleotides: TGTGCCACCAGTGACTCTGTAGCAGCTAGCACAGATACGCAGTATTTT.